These T cell receptor beta chains were read from a single sample in a study of Tregs in tolerant kidney transplant recipients. Clones were sequenced by immunoSEQ multiplex PCR, and TCRdb holds only the in-frame ones, with some missing. Of roughly 52,000 clones listed, roughly nine tenths were seen once; the top ten hold roughly 15%. The source was CD8+ T cells from blood (PBMCs), collected 24 months after the transplant. The receptors come from a human patient who received a combined kidney and bone marrow transplant. Some T cells may be provided by the graft donor. CDR3s include the opening cysteine and the closing phenylalanine or tryptophan. The D gene is left open where the match is weak. Clone size, where shown, is once, few, many, or a class for clones that have expanded.

-	TRBV5-1	-	TRBJ2-7	CASGPRDSYEQYF	TGCGCCAGCGGACCCCGGGACTCGTACGAGCAGTACTTC
-	TRBV25-1	TRBD2	TRBJ2-7	CASRDGPPSGGYEQYF	TGTGCCAGCAGGGATGGCCCCCCTAGCGGGGGCTACGAGCAGTACTTC
-	TRBV14	-	TRBJ2-1	CASSQAPGLSYNEQFF	TGTGCCAGCAGCCAAGCCCCAGGTCTCTCCTACAATGAGCAGTTCTTC
-	TRBV7-8	TRBD1	TRBJ2-1	CASSLAQDRYNEQFF	TGTGCCAGCAGCTTAGCGCAGGACAGGTACAATGAGCAGTTCTTC
-	TRBV11-2	TRBD2	TRBJ2-7	CASSLGGNLYEQYF	TGTGCCAGCAGCTTGGGGGGGAATCTCTACGAGCAGTACTTC
once	TRBV6-6	TRBD1	TRBJ1-2	CASVGRQGTNYGYTF	TGTGCCAGCGTCGGGAGACAGGGTACTAACTATGGCTACACCTTC
-	TRBV6-5	-	TRBJ1-1	CASSYNGGVTEAFF	TGTGCCAGCAGTTATAACGGGGGGGTGACTGAAGCTTTCTTT
-	TRBV6-1	-	TRBJ1-3	CASSVRGIGFGNTIYF	TGTGCCAGCAGTGTACGGGGTATTGGCTTTGGAAACACCATATATTTT
-	TRBV7-9	-	TRBJ2-7	CASSLGPGESYEQYF	TGTGCCAGCAGCTTGGGGCCGGGGGAATCCTACGAGCAGTACTTC
-	TRBV9	TRBD1	TRBJ2-5	CASSVEGQGLQETQYF	TGTGCCAGCAGCGTAGAGGGACAGGGGCTCCAAGAGACCCAGTACTTC
-	TRBV23-1	-	TRBJ2-7	CASSQLGLVPCYEQYF	TGCGCCAGCAGTCAATTGGGCCTCGTCCCTTGCTACGAGCAGTACTTC
-	TRBV9	-	TRBJ2-7	CASSVGVRGTYEQYF	TGTGCCAGCAGCGTAGGGGTCAGGGGTACCTACGAGCAGTACTTC
-	TRBV7-6	TRBD1	TRBJ1-6	CASSLGGQGLNSPLHF	TGTGCCAGCAGCTTAGGTGGACAGGGCCTAAATTCCCCCCTCCACTTT
-	TRBV11-2	-	TRBJ1-2	CASSGTRNYGYTF	TGTGCCAGCAGTGGGACACGGAACTATGGCTACACCTTC
once	TRBV7-6	-	TRBJ1-1	CASSLADSSGPNTEAFF	TGTGCCAGCAGCTTAGCGGATTCGTCAGGGCCGAACACTGAAGCTTTCTTT
-	TRBV9	-	TRBJ2-5	CASSPQIYGYQETQYF	TGTGCCAGCAGCCCCCAAATTTACGGGTACCAAGAGACCCAGTACTTC
once	TRBV7-9	TRBD1	TRBJ2-7	CASSDRGQDEQYF	TGTGCCAGCAGCGACAGGGGGCAGGACGAGCAGTACTTC
once	TRBV30	-	TRBJ2-7	CAWGQGLSYEQYF	TGTGCCTGGGGGCAGGGACTCTCCTACGAGCAGTACTTC
-	TRBV9	-	TRBJ1-5	CASSASGSSNQPQHF	TGTGCCAGCAGCGCATCAGGGTCGAGCAATCAGCCCCAGCATTTT
-	TRBV5-1	TRBD1	TRBJ1-2	CASSFRDRALGWDGYTF	TGCGCCAGCAGTTTTCGGGACAGGGCCTTGGGGTGGGATGGCTACACCTTC
-	TRBV5-1	-	TRBJ2-7	CASSDSDTHEQYF	TGCGCCAGCAGCGATTCGGACACCCACGAGCAGTACTTC
-	TRBV19	TRBD1	TRBJ1-2	CASSSGQGGYGYTF	TGTGCCAGTAGCTCAGGACAGGGGGGCTATGGCTACACCTTC
once	TRBV6-5	-	TRBJ2-7	CGRGQSKAYEQYF	TGTGGACGAGGGCAGAGCAAGGCCTACGAGCAGTACTTC
-	TRBV27	TRBD1	TRBJ2-5	CASSSRQGEETQYF	TGTGCCAGCAGTTCAAGACAGGGGGAAGAGACCCAGTACTTC
-	TRBV19	TRBD2	TRBJ2-7	CASSIVAGGPNEQYF	TGTGCCAGTAGTATTGTAGCGGGAGGGCCTAATGAGCAGTACTTC
-	TRBV27	-	TRBJ2-1	CASSISGPGHNEQFF	TGTGCCAGCAGTATTAGCGGCCCTGGCCACAATGAGCAGTTCTTC
-	TRBV7-9	TRBD1	TRBJ1-2	CASSLTGGGDGYTF	TGTGCCAGCAGCTTGACAGGGGGCGGTGATGGCTACACCTTC